This T cell receptor beta chain was found in a study of control samples from healthy donors and cancer patients. Trimming removed 3 bases from V and 10 bases from J; junction bases left unmatched: 9. This CDR3 has 15 residues. Germline CDR1 SGHDT, CDR2 YYEEEE. Using immunoSEQ multiplex PCR, the repertoire was profiled, and TCRdb retains in-frame clones only, with some absent. The sample carries under 450,000 clones, around 90% recorded once. This clonotype was obtained from a man aged 35 to 55 with head and neck cancer. Material: PBMCs. The J gene is TRBJ1-6, the V gene TRBV5-6; 8 bases match TRBD1. The CDR3 region has the DNA TGTGCCAGCAGCTATGGACAGGGCGGGTGGTCACCCCTCCACTTT. Translation gives CASSYGQGGWSPLHF.